The 23 T cell receptor beta chains below come from one sample, sequenced in a study of blood T cells in healthy people across ages. A second PCR of roughly 7 to 11 cycles used a sample-barcoded 5' primer and a J-beta primer mix. TCRdb called the 5' RACE reads again in MiXCR, with one record for every CDR3 protein. The sample contains 540,000 or so distinct CDR3 sequences, 25% to 30% of which appear only once. The specimen sequenced was blood. The source is a woman aged 70 to 79 in good health.

This clonotype has at least ten counts. CDR3 DNA sequence: TGTGCCATCCAACGCAGCGAGAGCTCCTACAATGAGCAGTTCTTC. Its translation is CAIQRSESSYNEQFF. The chain employs TRBV10-3 and TRBJ2-1; D is ambiguous. The length of the CDR3 is 15 residues. Trimming stripped 8 bases from V and 0 bases from J, with 14 bases between. From germline, CDR1 is ENHRY and CDR2 SYGVKD.

There are a few counts of this clonotype. CDR3 protein: CASSPTSGGHNTGELFF. DNA of the CDR3: TGTGCCAGCAGCCCGACTAGCGGGGGCCACAACACCGGGGAGCTGTTTTTT. The chain employs TRBV7-2 and TRBJ2-2; 12 bases are shared with TRBD2. Germline CDR1 SGHTA, CDR2 FQGNSA. Trimming cost V 5 bases and J 2 bases; bases outside gene matches: 6. CDR3 length equals 17 residues.

The genes are TRBV7-9 and TRBJ1-1; D is undetermined. V was cut by 5 bases and J by 11 bases, with 15 bases left in between. Looked up from germline, CDR1 is SEHNR and CDR2 is FQNEAQ (reference sequence). The CDR3 spans 12 residues. CDR3: CASSQVPSNAFF. CDR3 nucleotide sequence: TGTGCCAGCAGCCAAGTGCCTTCAAACGCTTTCTTT.

This clonotype was detected once. The chain joins TRBV6-2 or TRBV6-3 to TRBJ2-7; tentatively, D is TRBD1 (6 bases). Between the trimmed V and J ends, which lost 2 bases and 3 bases, there was a span of 8 bases. The CDR3 is made up of 13 amino acids. The germline CDR1 and CDR2 sequences are MNHEY and SVGEGT. In DNA, the CDR3 is TGTGCCAGCAGTTACAACAGGGTCTACGAGCAGTACTTC. Its translation: CASSYNRVYEQYF.

Comment on this clonotype: A read error may produce the germline difference seen at one junction end. The chain uses TRBV7-2 and TRBJ1-2; TRBD1 agrees at 8 bases. Germline V lookup: CDR1 SGHTA, CDR2 FQGNSA. This CDR3 has 15 residues. The CDR3 is CASSPGQASNYGYTF. DNA for the CDR3: TGCGCCAGCAGCCCGGGACAGGCTTCTAACTATGGCTACACCTTC.

The V gene is TRBV29-1, the J gene TRBJ2-3; 9 bases are shared with TRBD1. Germline values: CDR1 SQVTM, CDR2 ANQGSEA. This CDR3 is built from 15 residues. Losses at the gene ends were 0 bases for V and 3 bases for J; bases not matched to a gene: 4. This chain's CDR3 is CSVEDPGQGTDTQYF. DNA for the CDR3: TGCAGCGTTGAAGATCCGGGACAGGGTACAGATACGCAGTATTTT.

This clonotype showed up many times. Compared with germline, one end of the junction differs, possibly owing to a read error. The chain couples TRBV7-9 to TRBJ2-7; 7 bases agree with TRBD2. Looked up from germline, CDR1 is SEHNR and CDR2 is FQNEAQ (reference sequence). The CDR3 has 11 amino acids. The CDR3 nucleotides are TGTGCCAGCAGTTTAGCGGGCGAGCAGTACTTC. Its protein product is CASSLAGEQYF.

The rearrangement joins TRBV7-2 to TRBJ1-2; D possibly corresponds to TRBD1 (6 bases). The V end was cut by 1 base, the J end by 0 bases, with 15 bases between. Germline V gene data show CDR1 as SGHTA and CDR2 as FQGNSA. CDR3 size: 17 residues. The CDR3 sequence is CASSLDSGDGANYGYTF. The CDR3 coding sequence is TGTGCCAGCAGCTTAGACTCAGGGGATGGAGCTAACTATGGCTACACCTTC.

This clonotype was observed a few times. This sequence joins TRBV3-1 and TRBJ1-4; 7 positions agree with TRBD1. This CDR3 contains 15 residues. V trimming: 3 bases; J trimming: 4 bases; junction bases outside the gene matches: 5. Germline V gene data show CDR1 as LGHDT and CDR2 as YNNKEL (reference sequence). The CDR3 spells CASSQTRQGNEKLFF. CDR3 nucleotides: TGTGCCAGCAGCCAGACTAGACAGGGTAATGAAAAACTGTTTTTT.

This clonotype was picked up a small number of times. The rearrangement links TRBV7-8 to TRBJ2-1; D unresolved. The CDR3 extends over 16 amino acids. Germline lookup yields CDR1 SGHVS and CDR2 FQNEAQ. Trimming removed 5 bases from V and 7 bases from J, with 21 bases in between. The chain's CDR3 is CASSVRLPRRQNEQFF. CDR3 bases: TGTGCCAGCAGCGTCCGTCTCCCCCGGAGACAAAATGAGCAGTTCTTC.

This clonotype was seen a few times. The chain recombines TRBV29-1 with TRBJ2-5; D is undetermined. The germline gives CDR1 SQVTM, CDR2 ANQGSEA. Trimming pared 7 bases from V and 2 bases from J, leaving 14 bases between. The CDR3 is 13 residues long. CDR3 in DNA: TGCAGCGCAACCCCGTGGGCACAAGAGACCCAGTACTTC. Protein: CSATPWAQETQYF.

The rearrangement links TRBV7-2 to TRBJ1-2, with D maybe TRBD1 (5 bases). Germline values: CDR1 SGHTA, CDR2 FQGNSA. This CDR3 region has 15 residues. V was trimmed by 5 bases and J by 4 bases, leaving 17 bases between them. CDR3 loop: CASSQRGAALYGYTF. The CDR3 region has the DNA TGTGCCAGCAGCCAACGCGGGGCAGCCCTCTATGGCTACACCTTC.

This clonotype occurred a few times. The chain couples TRBV6-1 to TRBJ2-1, with 7 bases identical to TRBD1. The CDR3 runs 15 residues. Germline V CDR1 and CDR2: MNHNS, SASEGT. With V trimmed by 11 bases and J by 0 bases, 10 bases remained unmatched. CDR3 sequence (DNA): TGTGCCGGCTCAAACCGACAGGGCTCCTACAATGAGCAGTTCTTC. Translated: CAGSNRQGSYNEQFF.

This clonotype was counted a few times. The J gene is TRBJ1-6, the V gene TRBV7-9; tentatively, D is TRBD1 (6 bases). The CDR3 length is 15 residues. Germline CDR1 is SEHNR and CDR2 is FQNEAQ (reference sequence). V was cut by 5 bases and J by 6 bases, with 14 bases left in between. The CDR3 loop is CASSRIGGRNSPLHF. Here the CDR3 DNA reads TGTGCCAGCAGCCGCATAGGGGGGCGTAATTCACCCCTCCACTTT.

This clonotype came up a few times. The rearrangement joins TRBV12-3 or TRBV12-4 to TRBJ2-3; 9 bases match TRBD1. Trimming removed 4 bases from V and 1 base from J; junction bases left unmatched: 3. The CDR3 consists of 15 residues. The CDR3 here is CASSSWDRGTDTQYF. The CDR3 bases are TGTGCCAGCAGTTCCTGGGACAGGGGCACAGATACGCAGTATTTT.

This clonotype was picked up many times. The CDR3 DNA reads TGCAGTGCAAGTGGGACTAGCGGCGGAGAAGAGACCCAGTACTTC. Translating gives CSASGTSGGEETQYF. The V gene is TRBV20-1, the J gene TRBJ2-5, with TRBD2 identical over 11 bases. CDR1 is DFQATT and CDR2 is SNEGSKA in the germline V gene (reference sequence). The J segment lost 3 bases and the V segment lost 6 bases, leaving 9 bases of the junction unmatched. The CDR3 spans 15 residues.

This clonotype was counted only a few times. This chain links TRBV4-3 with TRBJ1-6; TRBD1 might be the D (5 bases). CDR1 and CDR2 (germline): LGHNA, YSLEER. The CDR3 covers 17 residues. Between the trimmed V and J ends, which lost 0 bases and 9 bases, there was a span of 18 bases. This CDR3 reads CASSQDRRGTVGSPLHF. CDR3 sequence (DNA): TGCGCCAGCAGCCAAGATAGGAGGGGCACCGTTGGTTCACCCCTCCACTTT.

V is TRBV15 and J is TRBJ2-1; 11 nucleotides line up with TRBD2. The V gene end was trimmed by 2 bases and the J gene end by 0 bases; junction bases not matched to a gene: 9. The germline V gene has CDR1 LNHNV and CDR2 YYDKDF (reference sequence). The CDR3 totals 19 residues. CDR3: CATSRLAGGYYRSYNEQFF. The CDR3 region has the DNA TGTGCCACCAGCAGACTAGCGGGAGGATACTACCGCTCCTACAATGAGCAGTTCTTC.

The chain combines TRBV4-3 with TRBJ1-3; no clear D gene. The V end was cut by 1 base, the J end by 0 bases, with 10 bases between. The CDR3 has 16 residues. CDR1 is LGHNA, CDR2 YSLEER, per germline. CDR3 in amino acids: CASSQGPPVSGNTIYF. The DNA of the CDR3 is TGCGCCAGCAGCCAAGGGCCTCCTGTCTCTGGAAACACCATATATTTT.

The chain employs TRBV10-3 and TRBJ2-1; 11 positions agree with TRBD2. The junction had 3 bases not matched to a gene; V was cut back by 2 bases and J by 6 bases. CDR3 size: 15 residues. Germline V lookup: CDR1 ENHRY, CDR2 SYGVKD. Here the CDR3 reads CAISEGTSGGNEQFF. In DNA form, the CDR3 reads TGTGCCATCAGTGAGGGGACTAGCGGCGGCAATGAGCAGTTCTTC.

This clonotype occurred a few times. The CDR3 bases are TGTGCCAGCAGTGAACAGCGGGGGGGATCCTCTGGGGCCAACGTCCTGACTTTC. Translating gives CASSEQRGGSSGANVLTF. V usage is TRBV6-4 and J usage is TRBJ2-6; 10 nucleotides line up with TRBD2. Looked up from germline, CDR1 is MRHNA and CDR2 is SNTAGT. This CDR3 spans 18 amino acids. With V trimmed by 3 bases and J by 0 bases, 5 bases remained unmatched.

This clonotype occurred once. The chain employs TRBV7-8 and TRBJ2-7; D might be TRBD2 (5 bases). The germline V gene has CDR1 SGHVS and CDR2 FQNEAQ. V was pared by 5 bases and J by 6 bases, with 17 bases between. The CDR3 loop spans 14 amino acids. In nucleotides, the CDR3 is TGTGCCAGCAGCAAAGAGGGAGATGGGAGCGAGCAGTACTTC. Translated: CASSKEGDGSEQYF. Full variable domain (rest looked up from reference TRBV7-8 and TRBJ2-7): GAGVSQSPRYKVAKRGQDVALRCDPISGHVSLFWYQQALGQGPEFLTYFQNEAQLDKSGLPSDRFFAERPEGSVSTLKIQRTQQEDSAVYLCASSKEGDGSEQYFGPGTRLTVT.

This chain connects TRBV7-9 to TRBJ2-7; 8 positions agree with TRBD1. V trimming: 2 bases; J trimming: 0 bases; junction bases outside the gene matches: 6. Germline loops: CDR1 SEHNR, CDR2 FQNEAQ (reference sequence). The CDR3 spans 16 residues. CDR3 residues: CASSLQGQARSYEQYF. CDR3 DNA: TGTGCCAGCAGCTTACAGGGACAGGCCCGCTCCTACGAGCAGTACTTC. Drawing the rest from reference TRBV7-9 and TRBJ2-7, the complete variable domain is DTGVSQNPRHKITKRGQNVTFRCDPISEHNRLYWYRQTLGQGPEFLTYFQNEAQLEKSRLLSDRFSAERPKGSFSTLEIQRTEQGDSAMYLCASSLQGQARSYEQYFGPGTRLTVT.